The T cell receptor beta chain under discussion was sequenced for a study of early stage breast cancer tumors. Across the whole study: Average read coverage per sample was roughly 9.3-fold. General observations from the study: Enriched TCRB sequences shared across patients were mostly commonly generated sequences. Functional markers like CD4, CD8 and FOXP3 were missed in bulk sequencing.

Note on this clone: What it binds is unknown.

There are 22 residues in the CDR3. The V and J ends lost 5 bases and 4 bases, in that order; junction bases with no gene match: 25. CDR1 and CDR2 (germline): LNHNV, YYDKDF (reference sequence). Each sample had two DNA replicates, 0.5 ug blood or about 1.5 ug tissue. Produced via immunoSEQ multiplex PCR; TCRdb's table is partial and in-frame only. The sample has about 53,000 clones, under 95% seen once; the top ten hold around 5%. The sample consisted of blood. V is TRBV15 and J is TRBJ2-1; TRBD2 matches 11 bases. This receptor was identified in a person aged 65 to 79 with breast cancer. The CDR3 DNA follows: TGTGCCACCAGCTCACCCCTGGGGGTAATAGCGGGAGGGCCGGTTGGGTACAATGAGCAGTTCTTC. Translation gives CATSSPLGVIAGGPVGYNEQFF.